Each of the 23 T cell receptor beta chains below was sequenced from the same sample in a study of cytomegalovirus exposure and HLA in healthy donors. Profiled with immunoSEQ multiplex PCR; TCRdb holds only in-frame clones, not every one. The table records nearly 110,000 clones, 88% of them present only once. Sequencing was done on a sample of PBMCs. Receptors were obtained from a woman between 18 and 29 years old in good health and CMV-seropositive.

The rearrangement joins TRBV5-1 to TRBJ1-4; D unclear. Germline assignment: CDR1 SGHRS and CDR2 YFSETQ. CDR3 length: 15 amino acids. V lost 2 bases to trimming and J lost 3 bases, with 11 bases between them. In DNA form, the CDR3 reads TGCGCCAGCAGCTTTTCCACACTACCTAATGAAAAACTGTTTTTT. Translation: CASSFSTLPNEKLFF.

V and J are TRBV6-1 and TRBJ1-2, with D maybe TRBD1 (5 bases). Germline CDR1 reads MNHNS; CDR2 reads SASEGT. The CDR3 loop spans 15 amino acids. Between the trimmed V and J ends, which lost 3 bases and 3 bases, there was a span of 14 bases. CDR3 nucleotides: TGTGCCAGCAGTGAGGGGGTTGGGAGGTACTATGGCTACACCTTC. Translation: CASSEGVGRYYGYTF.

V is TRBV7-2 and J is TRBJ2-1, with a tentative D call TRBD2 (6 bases). Germline V CDR1 and CDR2: SGHTA, FQGNSA. The CDR3 is made up of 13 amino acids. Trimming took 4 bases from V and 7 from J, leaving 11 bases between them. CDR3 sequence (DNA): TGTGCCAGCAGCTGGAGGGATGGGAATGAGCAGTTCTTC. It encodes CASSWRDGNEQFF.

This clone has only a few counts. The chain links TRBV4-2 to TRBJ1-2; D might be TRBD1 (6 bases). Germline V CDR1 and CDR2: LGHNA, YNFKEQ. V was trimmed by 1 base and J by 8 bases, leaving 17 bases between them. This CDR3 spans 15 amino acids. CDR3 DNA sequence: TGTGCCAGCAGCCAAGGGGACGTAGGGGGATTCGGCTACACCTTC. Amino acids: CASSQGDVGGFGYTF.

The chain couples TRBV10-3 to TRBJ2-7; TRBD2 might be the D (5 bases). CDR1 ENHRY and CDR2 SYGVKD come from the germline V gene. The CDR3 is made up of 16 amino acids. Deletions cut 3 bases from V and 2 bases from J, with 17 bases between. CDR3 bases: TGTGCCATCAGTGAAGGAGGCGGAACCTCGACCTACGAGCAGTACTTC. It translates to CAISEGGGTSTYEQYF.

The chain uses TRBV28 and TRBJ2-4, with D possibly TRBD2 on 6 matching bases. This CDR3 comprises 13 residues. The germline V gene encodes CDR1 MDHEN and CDR2 SYDVKM. Deletions cut 9 bases from V and 8 bases from J, with 17 bases between. The CDR3 nucleotides are TGTGCCAGTGCCGGGCAGGGCGGGGACATTCAGTACTTC. This encodes CASAGQGGDIQYF.

The V call is TRBV6-5, the J call TRBJ2-7; D is unclear. The CDR3 is 14 amino acids. Trimming cost V 0 bases and J 0 bases, with 6 bases left between them. Germline lookup yields CDR1 MNHEY and CDR2 SVGAGI. The CDR3: CASSYSEDSYEQYF. CDR3 coding DNA: TGTGCCAGCAGTTACTCTGAGGACTCCTACGAGCAGTACTTC.

The chain joins TRBV15 to TRBJ2-3; possibly TRBD1 for D (6 bases). CDR1 LNHNV and CDR2 YYDKDF come from the germline V gene (reference sequence). V was cut by 1 base and J by 0 bases, with 17 bases left in between. This CDR3 has 18 amino acids. CDR3 bases: TGTGCCACCAGCAGAGGTGGGCTAACAGGGATTAGCACAGATACGCAGTATTTT. Its protein is CATSRGGLTGISTDTQYF.

The chain recombines TRBV19 with TRBJ1-1; 12 nucleotides align to TRBD1. The CDR3 is 15 amino acids. V trimming: 6 bases; J trimming: 2 bases; junction bases outside the gene matches: 4. Germline lookup yields CDR1 LNHDA and CDR2 SQIVND (reference sequence). CDR3 sequence (DNA): TGTGCCAGTAGCGGGGACAGGGGGCATAACACTGAAGCTTTCTTT. This encodes CASSGDRGHNTEAFF.

The V and J genes are TRBV2 and TRBJ2-1; possible D gene TRBD1, 6 bases. V lost 6 bases, J lost 0 bases, and 9 bases lay in between. Germline assignment: CDR1 SNHLY and CDR2 FYNNEI. The CDR3 is 14 amino acids. The CDR3 loop reads CASSRTASYNEQFF. In DNA form, the CDR3 reads TGTGCCAGCAGCAGGACAGCCTCCTACAATGAGCAGTTCTTC.

The rearrangement uses TRBV6-1 and TRBJ1-1, with D perhaps matching TRBD1 (5 bases). The CDR3 spans 14 residues. Germline lookup yields CDR1 MNHNS and CDR2 SASEGT. V was clipped by 4 bases and J by 5 bases, with 14 bases between them. The CDR3 nucleotides read TGTGCCAGCAGTGCGGCAGGGTCGGTGACTGAAGCTTTCTTT. Its protein product is CASSAAGSVTEAFF.

The J gene is TRBJ2-5, the V gene TRBV9; maybe TRBD2 (7 bases). The CDR3 is 17 residues long. V lost 0 bases and J lost 5, with 20 bases in between. Germline V gives CDR1 SGDLS, CDR2 YYNGEE. The CDR3 is CASSVVGGGQVMETQYF. CDR3 in DNA: TGTGCCAGCAGCGTAGTAGGGGGGGGGCAAGTCATGGAGACCCAGTACTTC.

CDR3 amino acids: CASSLRGGSTDTQYF. Here the CDR3 DNA reads TGTGCCAGCAGTTTACGAGGGGGTAGCACAGATACGCAGTATTTT. This chain uses TRBV28 with TRBJ2-3; TRBD1 is a possible D gene (6 bases). This CDR3 has 15 amino acids. Germline CDR1 and CDR2: MDHEN and SYDVKM. V was trimmed by 2 bases and J by 0 bases, leaving 9 bases between them.

This clone was detected only once. This sequence joins TRBV27 and TRBJ1-2, with 7 bases that match TRBD1. The CDR3 extends over 13 amino acids. With 0 bases clipped from V and 5 bases from J, the junction kept 0 bases outside the gene matches. Germline-derived CDR1 and CDR2 are MNHEY and SMNVEV (reference sequence). In nucleotides, the CDR3 is TGTGCCAGCAGTTTATCGACAGGGTATGGCTACACCTTC. This sequence encodes CASSLSTGYGYTF.

This chain links TRBV9 with TRBJ2-2; 16 nucleotides agree with TRBD2. Germline CDR1 is SGDLS and CDR2 is YYNGEE. V was clipped by 3 bases and J by 4 bases; unmatched bases: 9. The CDR3 has 19 amino acids. The DNA of the CDR3 is TGTGCCAGCAGCGCGAGGGGACTAGCGGGGGGGTGGGTCACCGGGGAGCTGTTTTTT. Protein product: CASSARGLAGGWVTGELFF.

V usage is TRBV10-2 and J usage is TRBJ1-1, with D hard to call. The V end was cut by 6 bases, the J end by 3 bases, with 11 bases between. CDR1 is WSHSY, CDR2 SAAADI, per germline. The CDR3 loop spans 13 amino acids. The CDR3 spells CASSVTRDTEAFF. The CDR3 nucleotides are TGCGCCAGCAGCGTAACCCGGGACACTGAAGCTTTCTTT.

This chain uses TRBV18 with TRBJ2-7; possible D gene TRBD1, 6 bases. V was trimmed by 3 bases and J by 0 bases, leaving 12 bases between them. The germline CDR1 and CDR2 sequences are KGHSH and LQKENI. CDR3 size: 15 residues. CDR3 amino acids: CASSPATGSSYEQYV. The CDR3 nucleotides read TGTGCCAGCTCACCGGCAACAGGGAGCTCCTACGAGCAGTACGTC.

CDR3 DNA: TGTGCCAGCAGTTTATTGGGGGCAGGGGGCGTGGGAGAGACCCAGTACTTC. Encoded protein: CASSLLGAGGVGETQYF. This chain links TRBV28 with TRBJ2-5, with TRBD1 matching over 8 bases. The CDR3 is 17 residues long. V was pared by 1 base and J by 4 bases, with 11 bases of the junction left unmatched. Germline-derived CDR1 and CDR2 are MDHEN and SYDVKM.

The genes are TRBV11-2 and TRBJ2-3, with 14 bases fitting TRBD2. The CDR3 spans 12 residues. With 5 bases clipped from V and 14 bases from J, the junction kept 3 bases outside the gene matches. In germline, CDR1 is SGHAT, CDR2 FQNNGV. CDR3 amino acids: CASSAGLAGGYF. As DNA, the CDR3 is TGTGCCAGCAGCGCAGGACTAGCGGGGGGGTATTTT.

The chain links TRBV21-1 to TRBJ2-3; no DNA check was done on the table's D call, TRBD1. TRBV21-1 has pseudogene status. The CDR3 extends over 15 amino acids. The CDR3, as DNA: TGTGCCAGCAGCATAGGGGAAGCTCCGACAGATACGCAGTATTTT. This gives the protein CASSIGEAPTDTQYF.

As for this clone: Other DNA sequences in the sample encode the same CDR3. The genes are TRBV6-1 and TRBJ1-1; 7 nucleotides align to TRBD1. This CDR3 has 13 residues. After removal of 6 bases from V and 1 base from J, the junction contained 2 bases not matched to a gene. The germline CDR1 and CDR2 sequences are MNHNS and SASEGT. The CDR3 loop is CASSRDRNTEAFF. In nucleotides, the CDR3 is TGTGCCAGCAGCCGGGACAGGAACACTGAAGCTTTCTTT.

The rearrangement joins TRBV19 to TRBJ1-1; D is perhaps TRBD1 (5 bases). Per the germline V gene, CDR1 is LNHDA and CDR2 is SQIVND (reference sequence). The V end was cut by 3 bases, the J end by 1 base, with 12 bases between. This CDR3 comprises 15 residues. This CDR3 reads CASSIGGTGNTEAFF. CDR3 nucleotides: TGTGCCAGTAGTATCGGGGGTACTGGGAACACTGAAGCTTTCTTT.

The chain carries TRBV6-4 and TRBJ2-3; possible D gene TRBD2, 6 bases. This CDR3 has 14 amino acids. Germline V CDR1 and CDR2: MRHNA, SNTAGT. Trimming took off 4 bases at V and 3 bases at J, with 11 bases between the two ends. The CDR3 spells CASSGAGGTDTQYF. CDR3 bases: TGTGCCAGCAGTGGGGCCGGGGGAACAGATACGCAGTATTTT.